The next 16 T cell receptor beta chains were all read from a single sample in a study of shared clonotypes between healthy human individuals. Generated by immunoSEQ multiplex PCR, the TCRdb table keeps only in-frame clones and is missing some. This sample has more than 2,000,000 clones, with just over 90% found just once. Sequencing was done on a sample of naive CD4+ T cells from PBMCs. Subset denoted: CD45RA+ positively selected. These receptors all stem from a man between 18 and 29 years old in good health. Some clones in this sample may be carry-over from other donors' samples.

The chain's CDR3 is CASSPRATGEEDSNQPQHF. The CDR3, as DNA: TGTGCCAGCAGCCCAAGGGCGACAGGGGAGGAGGATAGCAATCAGCCCCAGCATTTT. V usage is TRBV7-2 and J usage is TRBJ1-5; 8 bases are shared with TRBD1. J gave up 0 bases and V 5 bases, and 15 bases lay outside the gene matches. The CDR3 is made up of 19 amino acids. Germline assignment: CDR1 SGHTA and CDR2 FQGNSA.

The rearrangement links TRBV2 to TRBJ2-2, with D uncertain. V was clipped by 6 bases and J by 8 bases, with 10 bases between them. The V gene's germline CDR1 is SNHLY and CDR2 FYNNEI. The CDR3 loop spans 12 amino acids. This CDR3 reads CASRVTPGELFF. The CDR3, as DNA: TGTGCCAGCAGGGTCACACCGGGGGAGCTGTTTTTT.

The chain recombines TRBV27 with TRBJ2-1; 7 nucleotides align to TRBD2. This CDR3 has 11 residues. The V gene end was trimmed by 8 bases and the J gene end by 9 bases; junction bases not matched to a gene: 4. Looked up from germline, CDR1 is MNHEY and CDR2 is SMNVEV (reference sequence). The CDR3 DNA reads TGTGCCAGCGGGGGGGGAATTGAGCAGTTCTTC. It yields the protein CASGGGIEQFF.

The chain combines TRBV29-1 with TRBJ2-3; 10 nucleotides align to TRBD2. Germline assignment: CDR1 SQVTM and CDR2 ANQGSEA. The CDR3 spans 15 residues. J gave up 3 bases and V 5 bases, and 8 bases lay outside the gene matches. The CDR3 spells CSVRFPSGSTDTQYF. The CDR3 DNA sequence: TGCAGCGTTAGGTTCCCTAGCGGGAGTACAGATACGCAGTATTTT.

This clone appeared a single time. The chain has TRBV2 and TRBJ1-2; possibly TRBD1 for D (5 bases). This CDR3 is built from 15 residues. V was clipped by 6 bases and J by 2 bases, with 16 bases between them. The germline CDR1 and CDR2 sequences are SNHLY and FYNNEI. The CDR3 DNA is TGTGCCAGCAGGATGGGGTGGGACGCAAACTATGGCTACACCTTC. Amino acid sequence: CASRMGWDANYGYTF.

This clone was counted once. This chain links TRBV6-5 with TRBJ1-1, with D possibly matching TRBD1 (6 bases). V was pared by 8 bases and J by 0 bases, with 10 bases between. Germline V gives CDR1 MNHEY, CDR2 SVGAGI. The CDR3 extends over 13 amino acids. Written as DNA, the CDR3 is TGTGCCAGCCAAAGGACAGTGAACACTGAAGCTTTCTTT. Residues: CASQRTVNTEAFF.

The CDR3 here is CASSTNRVNTGELFF. DNA of the CDR3: TGCGCCAGCAGCACAAACAGGGTCAACACCGGGGAGCTGTTTTTT. The rearrangement joins TRBV5-1 to TRBJ2-2; the D gene is possibly TRBD1 (6 bases). The CDR3 is 15 residues long. Germline-derived CDR1 and CDR2 are SGHRS and YFSETQ. V lost 4 bases to trimming and J lost 2 bases, with 12 bases between them.

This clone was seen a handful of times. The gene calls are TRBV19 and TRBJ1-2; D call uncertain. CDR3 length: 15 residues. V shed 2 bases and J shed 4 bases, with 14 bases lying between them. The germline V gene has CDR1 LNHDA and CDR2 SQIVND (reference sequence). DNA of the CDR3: TGTGCCAGTAGTATACAACAGCCGGCCGGCTATGGCTACACCTTC. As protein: CASSIQQPAGYGYTF.

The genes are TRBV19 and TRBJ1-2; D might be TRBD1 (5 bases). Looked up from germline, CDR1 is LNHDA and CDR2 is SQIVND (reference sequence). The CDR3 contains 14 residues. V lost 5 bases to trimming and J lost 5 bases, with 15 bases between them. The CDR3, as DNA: TGTGCCAGTAGTCTCGGGGGAGAAAAATATGGCTACACCTTC. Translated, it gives CASSLGGEKYGYTF.

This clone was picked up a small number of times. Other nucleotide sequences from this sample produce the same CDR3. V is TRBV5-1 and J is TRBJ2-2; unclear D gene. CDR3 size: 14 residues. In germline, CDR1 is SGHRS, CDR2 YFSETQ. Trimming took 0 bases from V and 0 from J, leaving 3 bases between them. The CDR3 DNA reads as TGCGCCAGCAGCTTGGTCCCGAACACCGGGGAGCTGTTTTTT. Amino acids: CASSLVPNTGELFF. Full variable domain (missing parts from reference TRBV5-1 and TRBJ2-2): KAGVTQTPRYLIKTRGQQVTLSCSPISGHRSVSWYQQTPGQGLQFLFEYFSETQRNKGNFPGRFSGRQFSNSRSEMNVSTLELGDSALYLCASSLVPNTGELFFGEGSRLTVL.

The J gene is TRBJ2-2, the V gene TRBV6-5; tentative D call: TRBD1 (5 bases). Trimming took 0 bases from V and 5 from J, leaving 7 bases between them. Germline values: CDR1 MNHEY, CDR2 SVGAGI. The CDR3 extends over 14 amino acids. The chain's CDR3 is CASSYSPGTGELFF. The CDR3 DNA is TGTGCCAGCAGTTACTCGCCAGGGACCGGGGAGCTGTTTTTT.

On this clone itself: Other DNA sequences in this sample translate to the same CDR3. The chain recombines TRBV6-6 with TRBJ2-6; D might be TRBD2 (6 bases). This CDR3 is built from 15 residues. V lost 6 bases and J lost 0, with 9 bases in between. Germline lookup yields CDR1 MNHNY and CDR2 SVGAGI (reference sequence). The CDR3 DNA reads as TGTGCCAGCAGCCCCGGGGGCTCTGGGGCCAACGTCCTGACTTTC. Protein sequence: CASSPGGSGANVLTF.

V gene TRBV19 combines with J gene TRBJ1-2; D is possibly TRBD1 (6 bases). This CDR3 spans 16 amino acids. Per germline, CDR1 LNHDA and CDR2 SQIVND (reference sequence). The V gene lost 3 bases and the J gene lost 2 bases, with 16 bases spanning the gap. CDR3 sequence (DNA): TGTGCCAGTAGTATCTTCGGAGCAGGGGCGAACTATGGCTACACCTTC. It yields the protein CASSIFGAGANYGYTF.

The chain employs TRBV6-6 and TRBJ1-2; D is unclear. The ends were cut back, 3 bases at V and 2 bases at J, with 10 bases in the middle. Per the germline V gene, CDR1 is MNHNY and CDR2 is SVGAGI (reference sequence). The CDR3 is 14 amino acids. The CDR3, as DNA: TGTGCCAGCAGTTATGACGGGAAAAACTATGGCTACACCTTC. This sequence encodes CASSYDGKNYGYTF.

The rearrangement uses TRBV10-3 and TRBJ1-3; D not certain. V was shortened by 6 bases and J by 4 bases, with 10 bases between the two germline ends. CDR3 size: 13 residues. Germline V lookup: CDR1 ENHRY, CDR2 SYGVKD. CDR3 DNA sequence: TGTGCCATCAGGCACCCAGACGGAAACACCATATATTTT. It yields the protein CAIRHPDGNTIYF.

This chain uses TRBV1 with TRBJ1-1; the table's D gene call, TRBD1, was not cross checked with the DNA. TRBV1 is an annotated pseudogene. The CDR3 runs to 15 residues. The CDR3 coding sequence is TGCACCAGCAGCCAAGATCCCAGGGCGAACACTGAAGCTTTCTTT. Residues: CTSSQDPRANTEAFF.